The subject of this entry is one T cell receptor beta chain. What it binds is unknown. The data are from a study of blood T cells in healthy people across ages. The CDR3 has 14 residues. Germline CDR1 is SGHDN and CDR2 is FVKESK. V shed 4 bases and J shed 4 bases, with 13 bases lying between them. Through a sample-barcoded 5' primer and a J-beta primer mix, a second PCR was run for roughly 7 to 11 cycles. TCRdb re-called the 5' RACE reads through MiXCR, storing one row per CDR3 protein. The table includes approximately 810,000 distinct CDR3 sequences, 36% detected once. Study-wide findings and caveats: Changes seen in expanded clonotypes were possibly confounded by donor CMV status left unknown. While age rose, TCR beta diversity per million T cells dropped in a roughly linear way.

The sample comprised blood. This chain joins TRBV14 and TRBJ1-2; D is unclear. The clonotype comes from a man between 18 and 35 years old in good health. CDR3 loop: CASSRPSIIYGYTF. DNA of the CDR3: TGTGCCAGCAGCCGGCCCTCCATCATCTATGGCTACACCTTC.